The sequence of this TCR beta chain was determined in a study of Graves' ophthalmopathy and Graves' hyperthyroidism. Investigators amplified TCR beta CDR3 regions from RNA transcripts. Investigators did first-round RT-PCR with HTBI primers, then second-round multiplex PCR. TCRdb recomputed calls from the multiplex PCR reads with MiXCR, one row per CDR3 protein. The repertoire holds over 11,000 distinct CDR3 sequences, with 50% as singletons. The CDR3 has 18 residues. Germline V CDR1 and CDR2: DFQATT, SNEGSKA (reference sequence). Trimming left V 1 base short and J 1 base short, with 20 bases between. This clonotype is labeled as medium-sized.

The clonotype was recovered from a woman younger than 45 with Graves' ophthalmopathy. The chain carries TRBV20-1 and TRBJ1-5, with D tentatively TRBD1 (6 bases). Sequencing used peripheral blood. This CDR3 reads CSARAPRRGARSNQPQHF. Here the CDR3 DNA reads TGCAGTGCTAGAGCTCCTCGGCGGGGGGCGCGGAGCAATCAGCCCCAGCATTTT.